This record covers a single T cell receptor beta chain. The data stem from a study of CD8 T cells in Susac syndrome. The RNA, roughly 0.45 to 1 ug, was put through reverse transcription using random hexamers. Across 54 Vbeta and 13 Jbeta, immunoSEQ multiplex PCR amplified TCR beta CDR3. TCRdb analysed the immunoSEQ multiplex PCR reads with MiXCR anew, one entry per CDR3 protein. This sample yields roughly 200,000 distinct CDR3 sequences, of which just under 95% are seen a single time; over 0.08% belongs to the top ten. V lost 4 bases and J 4 bases, leaving 10 bases between the germline ends. The CDR3 runs 13 residues. Germline-derived CDR1 and CDR2 are MNHEY and SVGAGI.

This TCR came from a human donor in good health. This rearrangement joins TRBV6-5 to TRBJ2-5, with D possibly matching TRBD2 (6 bases). The specimen sequenced was CD4+ T cells from PBMCs. The CDR3 loop reads CASSFLGGETQYF. The CDR3 nucleotides read TGTGCCAGCAGTTTCTTGGGGGGAGAGACCCAGTACTTC.